Presented here are 16 T cell receptor beta chains from one specimen sequenced in a study of T-cell memory formation after mild COVID-19. MiXCR, applied by TCRdb to the 5' RACE reads, yields one record per CDR3 protein. The repertoire consists of 300,000 to 400,000 distinct CDR3 sequences, with around 21% occurring once and the leading ten covering around 12%. Sequenced material: PBMCs or a T cell subset sorted from them (not recorded which). The receptors stem from an adult woman who had mild COVID-19 (a few samples of this study predate the infection). Cell type and time point are not known.

This clonotype occurred once. The chain has TRBV7-9 and TRBJ2-2; 10 bases agree with TRBD1. Germline V gene data show CDR1 as SEHNR and CDR2 as FQNEAQ (reference sequence). The CDR3 contains 16 residues. Trimming removed 6 bases from V and 0 bases from J; junction bases left unmatched: 4. This chain's CDR3 is CASRGQGGTNTGELFF. DNA of the CDR3: TGTGCCAGCAGAGGACAGGGGGGGACGAACACCGGGGAGCTGTTTTTT. The whole variable domain, remainder taken from reference TRBV7-9 and TRBJ2-2, is DTGVSQNPRHKITKRGQNVTFRCDPISEHNRLYWYRQTLGQGPEFLTYFQNEAQLEKSRLLSDRFSAERPKGSFSTLEIQRTEQGDSAMYLCASRGQGGTNTGELFFGEGSRLTVL.

The rearrangement joins TRBV20-1 to TRBJ1-2; D unresolved. Looked up from germline, CDR1 is DFQATT and CDR2 is SNEGSKA (reference sequence). The V gene lost 3 bases and the J gene lost 0 bases, with 14 bases spanning the gap. The CDR3 covers 15 residues. The CDR3 bases are TGCAGTGCTAGGTCCCTGCTGGGAGCTAACTATGGCTACACCTTC. Its translation: CSARSLLGANYGYTF.

V usage is TRBV7-9 and J usage is TRBJ2-1, with D unclear. CDR1 and CDR2 from the germline V gene are SEHNR and FQNEAQ (reference sequence). Trimming cost V 6 bases and J 7 bases, with 22 bases left between them. The CDR3 contains 16 residues. In DNA form, the CDR3 reads TGTGCCAGCAGATTTATCACTATCCGGCAGCTTAATGAGCAGTTCTTC. Translated, it gives CASRFITIRQLNEQFF.

V usage is TRBV5-5 and J usage is TRBJ2-2; tentatively, D is TRBD1 (5 bases). V was shortened by 1 base and J by 2 bases, with 18 bases between the two germline ends. CDR3 length equals 18 residues. Germline CDR1 reads SGHKS; CDR2 reads YYEKEE (reference sequence). The CDR3 DNA is TGTGCCAGCAGCTTGACCCAGGGTATCTCCCATAACACCGGGGAGCTGTTTTTT. This encodes CASSLTQGISHNTGELFF.

The chain couples TRBV12-3 or TRBV12-4 to TRBJ2-7, with 14 bases lining up with TRBD2. The CDR3 runs to 16 residues. V lost 4 bases and J lost 4; bases outside the gene matches: 6. CDR3 nucleotides: TGTGCCAGCAGTTCCCCGGGACTAGCGGGAGAGTACGAGCAGTACTTC. Translated: CASSSPGLAGEYEQYF.

V is TRBV7-3 and J is TRBJ2-3; no definite D call. CDR1 is SGHTA, CDR2 FQGTGA, per germline. V dropped 0 bases and J dropped 6 bases, with 10 bases sitting between them. This CDR3 is built from 14 residues. The CDR3 region has the DNA TGTGCCAGCAGCTTAACGGGCCCAGAGGATACGCAGTATTTT. This gives the protein CASSLTGPEDTQYF.

The sample holds one count of this clonotype. This chain joins TRBV11-2 and TRBJ2-7; 8 bases agree with TRBD1. The CDR3 sequence is 17 residues long. The V and J ends lost 3 bases and 0 bases, in that order; junction bases with no gene match: 10. Germline loops: CDR1 SGHAT, CDR2 FQNNGV. The CDR3 loop is CASSLGTGGEISYEQYF. The CDR3 DNA sequence: TGTGCCAGCAGCTTGGGAACAGGGGGTGAAATCTCCTACGAGCAGTACTTC.

This rearrangement joins TRBV20-1 to TRBJ2-3, with a weak D call TRBD1 (5 bases). Germline CDR1 is DFQATT and CDR2 is SNEGSKA (reference sequence). Trimming left V 6 bases short and J 2 bases short, with 12 bases between. The CDR3 is 13 residues long. CDR3 in amino acids: CSAPVTDTDTQYF. The CDR3 bases are TGCAGTGCCCCGGTGACAGACACAGATACGCAGTATTTT.

The chain is built from TRBV24-1 and TRBJ2-7; 8 bases are a match to TRBD1. J lost 5 bases, V lost 2 bases, and 7 bases had no gene match. The CDR3 runs 15 residues. Germline V gene lookup returns CDR1 KGHDR and CDR2 SFDVKD. CDR3 DNA: TGTGCCACCAGTGATTCTGGACAGGGTTTCGACGAGCAGTACTTC. Translation gives CATSDSGQGFDEQYF.

CDR3 bases: TGCGCCAGCAGCCAAGGGCTAACCACCGGGGAGCTGTTTTTT. It specifies CASSQGLTTGELFF. The gene calls are TRBV4-3 and TRBJ2-2, with no clear D. Trimming took off 1 base at V and 4 bases at J, with 7 bases between the two ends. Looked up from germline, CDR1 is LGHNA and CDR2 is YSLEER. This CDR3 spans 14 amino acids.

This clonotype occurred a few times. The V call is TRBV12-3 or TRBV12-4, the J call TRBJ2-1, with a tentative D call TRBD1 (6 bases). This CDR3 is built from 15 residues. V lost 6 bases to trimming and J lost 2 bases, with 14 bases between them. The CDR3, as DNA: TGTGCCAGCAGGCCGAGACAGGATACCTACAATGAGCAGTTCTTC. Its translation is CASRPRQDTYNEQFF.

The V gene is TRBV7-8, the J gene TRBJ1-1; 8 positions match TRBD1. This CDR3 comprises 15 residues. CDR1 and CDR2 from the germline V gene are SGHVS and FQNEAQ. V trimming: 5 bases; J trimming: 0 bases; junction bases outside the gene matches: 5. CDR3 nucleotide sequence: TGTGCCAGCAGCCCGACAGGGGTGGTGAACACTGAAGCTTTCTTT. As protein: CASSPTGVVNTEAFF.

The chain links TRBV29-1 to TRBJ2-2; either TRBD1 or TRBD2 may supply D (5 bases each). The CDR3 is made up of 14 amino acids. V was trimmed by 4 bases and J by 1 base, leaving 10 bases between them. Germline CDR1 SQVTM, CDR2 ANQGSEA. The CDR3 DNA is TGCAGCGTTGTGGGGACGGGGAACACCGGGGAGCTGTTTTTT. Protein: CSVVGTGNTGELFF.

This clonotype was recorded at least ten times. The chain joins TRBV5-5 to TRBJ2-7; perhaps TRBD1 as D (6 bases). V gave up 2 bases and J gave up 0 bases, with 9 bases separating them. This CDR3 comprises 14 residues. Germline assignment: CDR1 SGHKS and CDR2 YYEKEE (reference sequence). CDR3 loop: CASSFWDNSYEQYF. DNA for the CDR3: TGTGCCAGCAGCTTCTGGGACAACTCCTACGAGCAGTACTTC.

This clonotype was detected a few times. The chain links TRBV20-1 to TRBJ1-5; D gene unclear. This CDR3 has 13 amino acids. Trimming removed 4 bases at V and 2 bases at J, with 9 bases between. Looked up from germline, CDR1 is DFQATT and CDR2 is SNEGSKA (reference sequence). CDR3 coding DNA: TGCAGTGCTAAGGATACAGGCAATCAGCCCCAGCATTTT. Protein: CSAKDTGNQPQHF.

This chain uses TRBV4-1 with TRBJ2-1, with D possibly being TRBD1 (5 bases). There are 15 residues in the CDR3. V was pared by 0 bases and J by 6 bases, with 12 bases between. Germline loops: CDR1 MGHRA, CDR2 YSYEKL. Here the CDR3 reads CASSQDLGRGNEQFF. The CDR3 DNA reads TGCGCCAGCAGCCAAGATCTGGGTAGGGGCAATGAGCAGTTCTTC.